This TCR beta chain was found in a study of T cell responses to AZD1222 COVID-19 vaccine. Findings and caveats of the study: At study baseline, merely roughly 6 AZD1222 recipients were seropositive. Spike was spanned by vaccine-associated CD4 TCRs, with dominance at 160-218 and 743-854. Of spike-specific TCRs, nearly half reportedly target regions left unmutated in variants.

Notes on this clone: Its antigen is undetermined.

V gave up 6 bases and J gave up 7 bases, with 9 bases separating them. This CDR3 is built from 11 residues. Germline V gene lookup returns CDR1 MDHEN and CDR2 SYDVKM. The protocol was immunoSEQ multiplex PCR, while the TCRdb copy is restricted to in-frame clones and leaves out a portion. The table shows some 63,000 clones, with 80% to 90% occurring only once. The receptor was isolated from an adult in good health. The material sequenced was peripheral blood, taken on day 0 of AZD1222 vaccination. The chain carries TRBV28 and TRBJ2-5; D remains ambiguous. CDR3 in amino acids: CASSHDGTQYF. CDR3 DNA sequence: TGTGCCAGCAGCCACGATGGGACCCAGTACTTC.